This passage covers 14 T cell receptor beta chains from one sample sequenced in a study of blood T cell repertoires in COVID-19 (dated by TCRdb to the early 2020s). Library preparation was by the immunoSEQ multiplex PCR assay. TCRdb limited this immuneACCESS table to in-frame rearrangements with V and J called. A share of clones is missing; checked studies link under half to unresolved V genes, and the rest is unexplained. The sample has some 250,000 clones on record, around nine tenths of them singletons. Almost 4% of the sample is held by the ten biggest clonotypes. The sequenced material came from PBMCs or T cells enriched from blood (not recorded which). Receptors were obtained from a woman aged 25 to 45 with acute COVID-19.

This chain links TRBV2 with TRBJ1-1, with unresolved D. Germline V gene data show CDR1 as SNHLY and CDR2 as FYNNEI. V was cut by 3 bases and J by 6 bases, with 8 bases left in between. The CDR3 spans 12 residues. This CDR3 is CASSDSFAEAFF. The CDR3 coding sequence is TGTGCCAGCAGTGATAGTTTCGCTGAAGCTTTCTTT.

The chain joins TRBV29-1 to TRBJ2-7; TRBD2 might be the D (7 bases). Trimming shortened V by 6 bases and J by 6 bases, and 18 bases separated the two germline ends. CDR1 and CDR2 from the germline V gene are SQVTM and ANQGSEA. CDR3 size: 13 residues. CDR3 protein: CSVLQGRGFEQYF. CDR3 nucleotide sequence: TGCAGCGTCCTTCAGGGGCGGGGGTTCGAGCAGTACTTC.

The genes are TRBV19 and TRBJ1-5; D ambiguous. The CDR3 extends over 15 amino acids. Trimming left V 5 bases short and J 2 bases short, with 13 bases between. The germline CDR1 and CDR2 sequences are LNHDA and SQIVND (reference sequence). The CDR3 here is CASSAPRGGNQPQHF. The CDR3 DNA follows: TGTGCCAGTAGTGCCCCCCGCGGGGGCAATCAGCCCCAGCATTTT.

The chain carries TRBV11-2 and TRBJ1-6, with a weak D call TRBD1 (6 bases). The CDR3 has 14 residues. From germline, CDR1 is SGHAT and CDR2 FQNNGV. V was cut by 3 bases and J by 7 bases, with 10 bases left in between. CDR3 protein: CASSFRDINSPLHF. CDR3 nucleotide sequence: TGTGCCAGCAGCTTCCGGGACATCAATTCACCCCTCCACTTT.

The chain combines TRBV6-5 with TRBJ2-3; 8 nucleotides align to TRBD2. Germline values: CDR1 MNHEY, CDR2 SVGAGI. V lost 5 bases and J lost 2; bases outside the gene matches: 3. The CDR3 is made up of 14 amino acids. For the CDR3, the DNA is TGTGCCAGCAGTCGGGAGGGACACACAGATACGCAGTATTTT. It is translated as CASSREGHTDTQYF.

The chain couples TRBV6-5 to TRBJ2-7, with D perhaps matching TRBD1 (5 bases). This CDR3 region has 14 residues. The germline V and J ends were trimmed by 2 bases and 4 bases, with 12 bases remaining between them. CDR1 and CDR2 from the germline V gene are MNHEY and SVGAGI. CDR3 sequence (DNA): TGTGCCAGCAGTTACGACAGTAGGGGATACGAGCAGTACTTC. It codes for CASSYDSRGYEQYF.

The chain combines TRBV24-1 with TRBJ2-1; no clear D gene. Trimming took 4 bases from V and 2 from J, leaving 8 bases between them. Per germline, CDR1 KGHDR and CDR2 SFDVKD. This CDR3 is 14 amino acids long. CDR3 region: CATSDLQTYNEQFF. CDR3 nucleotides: TGTGCCACCAGTGACCTCCAGACCTACAATGAGCAGTTCTTC.

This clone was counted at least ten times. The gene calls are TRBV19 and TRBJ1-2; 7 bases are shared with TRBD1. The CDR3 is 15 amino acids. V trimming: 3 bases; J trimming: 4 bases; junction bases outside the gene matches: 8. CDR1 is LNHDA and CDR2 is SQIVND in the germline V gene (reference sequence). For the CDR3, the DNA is TGTGCCAGTAGTATCGATCTACAGGGGTTCTATGGCTACACCTTC. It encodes CASSIDLQGFYGYTF.

CDR3 in amino acids: CASSRSSYNEQFF. In nucleotides, the CDR3 is TGTGCCAGCAGTAGGAGCTCCTACAATGAGCAGTTCTTC. The J gene is TRBJ2-1, the V gene TRBV27; D is unclear. Germline assignment: CDR1 MNHEY and CDR2 SMNVEV (reference sequence). V lost 5 bases to trimming and J lost 0 bases, with 5 bases between them. The CDR3 is 13 residues long.

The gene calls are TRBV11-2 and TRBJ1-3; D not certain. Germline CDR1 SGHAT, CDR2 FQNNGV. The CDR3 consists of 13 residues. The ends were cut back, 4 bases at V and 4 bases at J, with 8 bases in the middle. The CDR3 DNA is TGTGCCAGCAGCTATCGCGGGGGAAACACCATATATTTT. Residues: CASSYRGGNTIYF.

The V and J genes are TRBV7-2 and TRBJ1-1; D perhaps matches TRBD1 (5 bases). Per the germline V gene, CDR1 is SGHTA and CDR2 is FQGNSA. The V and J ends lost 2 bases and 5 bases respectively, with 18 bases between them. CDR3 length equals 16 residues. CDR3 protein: CASSLLSGPGGTEAFF. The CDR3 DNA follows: TGTGCCAGCAGCTTATTGTCCGGACCGGGGGGAACTGAAGCTTTCTTT.

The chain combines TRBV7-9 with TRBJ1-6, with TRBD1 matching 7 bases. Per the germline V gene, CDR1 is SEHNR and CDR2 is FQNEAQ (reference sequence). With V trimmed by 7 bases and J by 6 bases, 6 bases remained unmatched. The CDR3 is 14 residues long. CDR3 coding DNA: TGTGCCAGCAATACAGGGGAAGGTAATTCACCCCTCCACTTT. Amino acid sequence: CASNTGEGNSPLHF.

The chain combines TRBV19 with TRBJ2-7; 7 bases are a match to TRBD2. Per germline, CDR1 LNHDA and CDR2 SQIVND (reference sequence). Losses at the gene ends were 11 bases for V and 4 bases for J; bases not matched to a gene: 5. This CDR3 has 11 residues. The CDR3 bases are TGTGCCTCAGGGAGGGAATACGAGCAGTACTTC. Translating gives CASGREYEQYF.

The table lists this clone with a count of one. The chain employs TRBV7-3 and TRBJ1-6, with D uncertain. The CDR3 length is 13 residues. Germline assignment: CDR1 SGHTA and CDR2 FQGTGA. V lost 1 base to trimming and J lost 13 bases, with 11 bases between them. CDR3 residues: CASSLNPTGPLHF. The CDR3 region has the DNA TGTGCCAGCAGCTTAAACCCGACGGGGCCCCTCCACTTT. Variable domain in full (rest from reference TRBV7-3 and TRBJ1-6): GAGVSQTPSNKVTEKGKYVELRCDPISGHTALYWYRQSLGQGPEFLIYFQGTGAADDSGLPNDRFFAVRPEGSVSTLKIQRTERGDSAVYLCASSLNPTGPLHFGNGTRLTVT.